Sequencing of this T cell receptor (beta chain) was carried out in a study of T cell responses to AZD1222 COVID-19 vaccine. CDR1 is ENHRY and CDR2 is SYGVKD in the germline V gene. The CDR3 runs 17 residues. Between the trimmed V and J ends, which lost 1 base and 0 bases, there was a span of 15 bases. TCRdb's table, derived via immunoSEQ multiplex PCR, lists solely in-frame clones and lacks some. The sample consists of 110,000 to 150,000 clones, about 92% of them appearing once. This receptor was obtained from an adult in good health. This material consisted of peripheral blood, taken on day 0 of AZD1222 vaccination. The V and J genes are TRBV10-3 and TRBJ1-1; D might be TRBD1 (6 bases). The DNA for the CDR3 is TGTGCCATCAGTGAGTATGGGGACAAGGAACTGAACACTGAAGCTTTCTTT. Its translation: CAISEYGDKELNTEAFF.